These 31 T cell receptor beta chains came from one sample sequenced in a study of cytomegalovirus exposure and HLA in healthy donors. The PCR ran on 60 Vbeta and 13 Jbeta primers. Some clones are missing from TCRdb's copy, which holds only in-frame ones; the method was immunoSEQ multiplex PCR. The sample lists roughly 180,000 clones, roughly four fifths seen once, with 2.9% in the top ten. Specimen: PBMCs. These receptors were taken from a male donor in good health and CMV-seronegative.

The chain carries TRBV6-5 and TRBJ2-1; weak D call: TRBD1 (6 bases). The CDR3 length is 16 residues. The V end lost 0 bases, the J end lost 9 bases, and 18 bases lay between the germline ends. From germline, CDR1 is MNHEY and CDR2 SVGAGI. CDR3 coding DNA: TGTGCCAGCAGTTACTCGTCAGGGGCATCATACGGTGAGCAGTTCTTC. The encoded protein is CASSYSSGASYGEQFF.

This chain uses TRBV25-1 with TRBJ1-5, with D unresolved. V lost 1 base and J 9 bases, leaving 10 bases between the germline ends. The CDR3 length is 13 residues. The germline V gene has CDR1 MGHDK and CDR2 SYGVNS. The CDR3, as DNA: TGTGCCAGCAGTGAATCCCCATTTTTGCCCCAGCATTTT. Its protein product is CASSESPFLPQHF.

This chain links TRBV5-4 with TRBJ1-6; D not resolved. V gave up 4 bases and J gave up 6 bases, with 14 bases separating them. The germline V gene encodes CDR1 SGHNT and CDR2 YYREEE (reference sequence). The length of the CDR3 is 15 residues. The CDR3 here is CASSPGGHINSPLHF. The CDR3 nucleotides read TGTGCCAGCAGCCCTGGCGGGCATATTAATTCACCCCTCCACTTT.

This sequence joins TRBV9 and TRBJ2-1; 13 bases map to TRBD2. V was pared by 0 bases and J by 10 bases, with 7 bases of the junction left unmatched. Germline CDR1 SGDLS, CDR2 YYNGEE. This CDR3 contains 16 residues. CDR3 region: CASSVEGTSGIGEQFF. The CDR3 nucleotides read TGTGCCAGCAGCGTAGAGGGGACTAGCGGGATAGGAGAGCAGTTCTTC.

The chain carries TRBV9 and TRBJ2-3; D call uncertain. The length of the CDR3 is 15 residues. The germline V gene has CDR1 SGDLS and CDR2 YYNGEE. V gave up 0 bases and J gave up 0 bases, with 8 bases separating them. DNA for the CDR3: TGTGCCAGCAGCGTAGGATTGACTAGCACAGATACGCAGTATTTT. It encodes CASSVGLTSTDTQYF. Complete variable domain (other parts from reference TRBV9 and TRBJ2-3): DSGVTQTPKHLITATGQRVTLRCSPRSGDLSVYWYQQSLDQGLQFLIQYYNGEERAKGNILERFSAQQFPDLHSELNLSSLELGDSALYFCASSVGLTSTDTQYFGPGTRLTVL.

The chain uses TRBV5-1 and TRBJ1-2; D unresolved. Trimming pared 2 bases from V and 8 bases from J, leaving 13 bases between. CDR1 and CDR2 (germline): SGHRS, YFSETQ. The CDR3 is 13 amino acids. The CDR3: CASSFPEPGGYTF. The CDR3 bases are TGCGCCAGCAGCTTTCCAGAGCCGGGGGGCTACACCTTC.

The chain couples TRBV5-4 to TRBJ1-1, with D perhaps matching TRBD1 (6 bases). The V gene's germline CDR1 is SGHNT and CDR2 YYREEE (reference sequence). There are 13 residues in the CDR3. The ends were cut back, 5 bases at V and 6 bases at J, with 14 bases in the middle. CDR3 residues: CASRSPGAPEAFF. CDR3 nucleotide sequence: TGTGCCAGCAGGTCCCCAGGGGCCCCTGAAGCTTTCTTT.

This clone has just a few counts. V is TRBV19 and J is TRBJ2-4; TRBD2 matches 7 bases. CDR1 and CDR2 (germline): LNHDA, SQIVND (reference sequence). The junction had 4 bases not matched to a gene; V was cut back by 5 bases and J by 6 bases. The CDR3 totals 13 residues. CDR3 protein: CASSAPGGNIQYF. The CDR3, as DNA: TGTGCCAGTAGTGCCCCGGGGGGAAACATTCAGTACTTC.

This chain uses TRBV6-5 with TRBJ2-5; 8 nucleotides align to TRBD1. The CDR3 covers 14 residues. In germline, CDR1 is MNHEY, CDR2 SVGAGI. The trim removed 4 bases at V and 1 base at J, leaving 2 bases unmatched. The CDR3 sequence is CASSFGQGQETQYF. DNA for the CDR3: TGTGCCAGCAGTTTCGGACAGGGCCAAGAGACCCAGTACTTC.

The CDR3 is CASRVESNQPQHF. CDR3 in DNA: TGCGCCAGCAGAGTCGAGAGCAATCAGCCCCAGCATTTT. V gene TRBV5-1 combines with J gene TRBJ1-5; D is unclear. Germline CDR1 is SGHRS and CDR2 is YFSETQ. Trimming removed 5 bases from V and 1 base from J, with 7 bases in between. This CDR3 is built from 13 residues.

The rearrangement uses TRBV19 and TRBJ2-1; TRBD2 matches 10 bases. The germline gives CDR1 LNHDA, CDR2 SQIVND (reference sequence). V was pared by 3 bases and J by 12 bases, with 2 bases of the junction left unmatched. The CDR3 length is 12 residues. The CDR3 nucleotides read TGTGCCAGTAGTATGGGACTAGCGTCGCAGTTCTTC. It specifies CASSMGLASQFF.

This clone was recorded a few times. The rearrangement links TRBV18 to TRBJ1-2; 7 nucleotides match TRBD1. Trimming cost V 5 bases and J 4 bases; bases outside gene matches: 16. Per the germline V gene, CDR1 is KGHSH and CDR2 is LQKENI. CDR3 length: 17 residues. CDR3 sequence reads: CASSGGRTGQTSYGYTF. The DNA of the CDR3 is TGTGCCAGCTCAGGGGGGAGAACGGGACAGACTTCCTATGGCTACACCTTC.

The V and J genes are TRBV6-5 and TRBJ1-1; D is undetermined. V was trimmed by 8 bases and J by 5 bases, leaving 18 bases between them. CDR1 is MNHEY, CDR2 SVGAGI, per germline. The CDR3 totals 14 residues. CDR3 DNA sequence: TGTGCCAGCCATTTCCAGAGGTTTATGACTGAAGCTTTCTTT. Translation: CASHFQRFMTEAFF.

As for this clone: This sample includes further DNA sequences coding for the same CDR3. The chain links TRBV7-8 to TRBJ1-1; 7 bases match TRBD1. J lost 4 bases, V lost 5 bases, and 7 bases had no gene match. Germline assignment: CDR1 SGHVS and CDR2 FQNEAQ. The CDR3 totals 14 residues. The CDR3 loop reads CASSPRQGGTEAFF. CDR3 DNA: TGTGCCAGCAGCCCCCGACAGGGTGGCACTGAAGCTTTCTTT.

This clone was seen only a few times. The chain combines TRBV7-9 with TRBJ2-7, with D perhaps matching TRBD2 (5 bases). This CDR3 is 12 amino acids long. The germline V gene has CDR1 SEHNR and CDR2 FQNEAQ (reference sequence). V was clipped by 3 bases and J by 6 bases, with 9 bases between them. The CDR3 bases are TGTGCCAGCAGCTTCGAAGGAGGCGAGCAGTACTTC. Translated: CASSFEGGEQYF.

Here the CDR3 reads CASSLGLAENTDTQYF. The DNA for the CDR3 is TGTGCCAGCAGCTTGGGACTAGCGGAGAACACAGATACGCAGTATTTT. The rearrangement uses TRBV5-4 and TRBJ2-3; 9 nucleotides align to TRBD2. Germline-derived CDR1 and CDR2 are SGHNT and YYREEE (reference sequence). Germline trimming cut 0 bases from V and 2 bases from J; bases unmatched to any gene: 4. This CDR3 is 16 amino acids long.

The V gene is TRBV6-1, the J gene TRBJ1-5; no clear D. Germline V gene lookup returns CDR1 MNHNS and CDR2 SASEGT. The CDR3 is 18 amino acids. Trimming stripped 0 bases from V and 4 bases from J, with 19 bases between. CDR3 sequence (DNA): TGTGCCAGCAGTGAAGCCCCCCCCCGGCAGGCCGATAATCAGCCCCAGCATTTT. Translated, it gives CASSEAPPRQADNQPQHF.

This chain connects TRBV6-1 to TRBJ1-1; perhaps TRBD1 as D (5 bases). Germline CDR1 and CDR2: MNHNS and SASEGT. The CDR3 contains 13 residues. V lost 7 bases and J lost 4, with 13 bases in between. The CDR3 DNA is TGTGCCAGCAACAAGTGGGGCCCCACTGAAGCTTTCTTT. Amino acid sequence: CASNKWGPTEAFF.

The chain employs TRBV12-5 and TRBJ2-1; no definite D call. CDR1 and CDR2 (germline): LGHNT, FRNRAP. This CDR3 is built from 13 residues. V shed 5 bases and J shed 0 bases, with 5 bases lying between them. The CDR3 bases are TGTGCTAGTGGTCCCTTCTCCTACAATGAGCAGTTCTTC. This encodes CASGPFSYNEQFF.

J is TRBJ2-3 and V is TRBV19; 10 positions match TRBD2. With V trimmed by 6 bases and J by 0 bases, 3 bases remained unmatched. The length of the CDR3 is 15 residues. In germline, CDR1 is LNHDA, CDR2 SQIVND (reference sequence). CDR3 protein: CASRLAGSSTDTQYF. The CDR3, as DNA: TGTGCCAGTAGACTAGCGGGATCGAGCACAGATACGCAGTATTTT.

The rearrangement links TRBV2 to TRBJ2-7, with 7 bases lining up with TRBD2. CDR3 length: 14 residues. Germline-derived CDR1 and CDR2 are SNHLY and FYNNEI. The V gene end was trimmed by 8 bases and the J gene end by 7 bases; junction bases not matched to a gene: 14. CDR3: CASARGGLGREQYF. In DNA form, the CDR3 reads TGTGCCAGCGCTAGGGGAGGGCTCGGAAGGGAGCAGTACTTC.

This chain uses TRBV2 with TRBJ1-1, with TRBD1 matching 8 bases. Germline V gene data show CDR1 as SNHLY and CDR2 as FYNNEI. The V gene end was trimmed by 1 base and the J gene end by 0 bases; junction bases not matched to a gene: 1. The CDR3 extends over 15 amino acids. In nucleotides, the CDR3 is TGTGCCAGCAGTGAAGAGGGACAGGTGAACACTGAAGCTTTCTTT. Translating gives CASSEEGQVNTEAFF.

This rearrangement joins TRBV6-6 to TRBJ1-5; 12 positions match TRBD1. Germline values: CDR1 MNHNY, CDR2 SVGAGI (reference sequence). The CDR3 runs to 15 residues. Trimming at V came to 5 bases and at J to 3 bases, leaving 2 bases not matched to a gene. The CDR3: CASSGDRGLNQPQHF. In DNA form, the CDR3 reads TGTGCCAGCAGTGGGGACAGGGGGCTCAATCAGCCCCAGCATTTT.

The chain joins TRBV9 to TRBJ2-1; D is possibly TRBD1 (6 bases). Germline loops: CDR1 SGDLS, CDR2 YYNGEE. The germline V and J ends were trimmed by 3 bases and 0 bases, with 13 bases remaining between them. CDR3 length: 16 amino acids. Written as DNA, the CDR3 is TGTGCCAGCAGCGAAAATTTAGGGGGCTCCTACAATGAGCAGTTCTTC. It is translated as CASSENLGGSYNEQFF.

Concerning this clone: Other DNA sequences in this sample translate to the same CDR3. The chain employs TRBV11-2 and TRBJ2-1; TRBD2 matches 11 bases. Germline trimming cut 6 bases from V and 3 bases from J; bases unmatched to any gene: 1. From germline, CDR1 is SGHAT and CDR2 FQNNGV. This CDR3 spans 14 amino acids. Written as DNA, the CDR3 is TGTGCCAGCAGTCTAGCGGGGGGCTACAATGAGCAGTTCTTC. It translates to CASSLAGGYNEQFF.

V usage is TRBV5-4 and J usage is TRBJ1-2, with TRBD1 as a possible D gene (5 bases). The V gene's germline CDR1 is SGHNT and CDR2 YYREEE (reference sequence). V was pared by 2 bases and J by 8 bases, with 10 bases between. There are 12 residues in the CDR3. CDR3 amino acids: CASSLRRGGYTF. CDR3 nucleotides: TGTGCCAGCAGCTTACGAAGGGGCGGCTACACCTTC.

The chain recombines TRBV7-2 with TRBJ2-7; 9 bases align to TRBD1. The CDR3 is 14 amino acids. The germline gives CDR1 SGHTA, CDR2 FQGNSA. Losses at the gene ends were 5 bases for V and 11 bases for J; bases not matched to a gene: 13. CDR3 sequence reads: CASSASGQGGQEYF. The CDR3 bases are TGTGCCAGCAGCGCCTCGGGACAGGGCGGACAGGAGTACTTC.

The genes are TRBV15 and TRBJ1-3; no clear D gene. V lost 6 bases to trimming and J lost 0 bases, with 12 bases between them. CDR3 length: 15 residues. CDR1 and CDR2 (germline): LNHNV, YYDKDF (reference sequence). The CDR3: CATSSDWSSGNTIYF. The CDR3 nucleotides read TGTGCCACCAGTTCGGACTGGTCCTCTGGAAACACCATATATTTT.

The chain's CDR3 is CASSPTNNEQFF. The DNA for the CDR3 is TGCGCCAGCAGCCCCACTAACAATGAGCAGTTCTTC. This chain uses TRBV5-1 with TRBJ2-1; the D is unclear. The CDR3 runs to 12 residues. From germline, CDR1 is SGHRS and CDR2 YFSETQ. V lost 4 bases and J lost 5, with 7 bases in between. Filled out from reference TRBV5-1 and TRBJ2-1, the complete variable domain reads KAGVTQTPRYLIKTRGQQVTLSCSPISGHRSVSWYQQTPGQGLQFLFEYFSETQRNKGNFPGRFSGRQFSNSRSEMNVSTLELGDSALYLCASSPTNNEQFFGPGTRLTVL.

This rearrangement joins TRBV30 to TRBJ2-4; 9 nucleotides match TRBD1. CDR3 length equals 15 residues. CDR1 is GTSNPN and CDR2 is SVGIG in the germline V gene (reference sequence). V trimming: 1 base; J trimming: 6 bases; junction bases outside the gene matches: 7. CDR3 in amino acids: CAWSAGQGSGNIQYF. Here the CDR3 DNA reads TGTGCCTGGAGTGCGGGACAGGGTTCGGGAAACATTCAGTACTTC.

The chain joins TRBV30 to TRBJ2-1, with D uncertain. CDR1 and CDR2 (germline): GTSNPN, SVGIG (reference sequence). The V end was cut by 0 bases, the J end by 9 bases, with 6 bases between. CDR3 length: 11 amino acids. The CDR3, as DNA: TGTGCCTGGAGTGTCTTTCGTGAGCAGTTCTTC. Its translation: CAWSVFREQFF.